Listed below are T cell receptor beta chains from one sample, sequenced in a study of beta chain features in type 1 diabetes. TCRdb's copy holds only in-frame clones and misses some; the assay was immunoSEQ multiplex PCR. The sample includes under 150,000 clones, about 50% of them seen just once. Material: Tregs from blood. The receptors were sampled from a young man in good health. Both conserved end residues are part of each CDR3. Fields, in order: J gene, V gene, CDR3 length, clone size, D gene, CDR3 protein, CDR3 DNA. D genes are given only for firm matches. A clone size is listed for some rows: how often the clone was seen (once, few, many), or a class if it is expanded.

J gene: TRBJ2-3; V gene: TRBV18; CDR3 length: 14; clone size: .; D gene: TRBD1; CDR3 protein: CASSRDRDTDTQYF; CDR3 DNA: TGTGCCAGCTCACGGGACAGGGACACAGATACGCAGTATTTT
J gene: TRBJ1-5; V gene: TRBV19; CDR3 length: 17; clone size: .; D gene: TRBD1; CDR3 protein: CASSRGPGQGLNQPQHF; CDR3 DNA: TGTGCCAGTAGCAGGGGTCCGGGACAGGGGCTCAATCAGCCCCAGCATTTT
J gene: TRBJ1-6; V gene: TRBV19; CDR3 length: 16; clone size: .; D gene: TRBD1; CDR3 protein: CASSTITGGANSPLHF; CDR3 DNA: TGTGCCAGTAGTACCATAACAGGGGGCGCAAATTCCCCCCTCCACTTT
J gene: TRBJ2-5; V gene: TRBV4-2; CDR3 length: 16; clone size: few; D gene: .; CDR3 protein: CASSQVEGLGQETQYF; CDR3 DNA: TGTGCCAGCAGCCAAGTGGAGGGCCTAGGGCAAGAGACCCAGTACTTC
J gene: TRBJ2-3; V gene: TRBV19; CDR3 length: 14; clone size: .; D gene: .; CDR3 protein: CASSMGASTDTQYF; CDR3 DNA: TGTGCCAGTAGTATGGGAGCTAGCACAGATACGCAGTATTTT
J gene: TRBJ2-5; V gene: TRBV7-2; CDR3 length: 14; clone size: .; D gene: .; CDR3 protein: CASSTRLRGGTQYF; CDR3 DNA: TGTGCCAGCAGCACCCGCCTACGCGGCGGGACCCAGTACTTC
J gene: TRBJ1-2; V gene: TRBV27; CDR3 length: 14; clone size: .; D gene: .; CDR3 protein: CASSWTRGNYGYTF; CDR3 DNA: TGTGCCAGCAGTTGGACTCGGGGTAACTATGGCTACACCTTC
J gene: TRBJ2-7; V gene: TRBV10-3; CDR3 length: 13; clone size: .; D gene: TRBD1; CDR3 protein: CAITPGQGYEQYF; CDR3 DNA: TGTGCCATCACCCCGGGACAGGGGTACGAGCAGTACTTC
J gene: TRBJ2-2; V gene: TRBV19; CDR3 length: 15; clone size: .; D gene: .; CDR3 protein: CASSIGRANTGELFF; CDR3 DNA: TGTGCCAGTAGTATCGGGCGGGCGAACACCGGGGAGCTGTTTTTT
J gene: TRBJ2-1; V gene: TRBV7-2; CDR3 length: 17; clone size: .; D gene: TRBD2; CDR3 protein: CASSFSLSGGAYNEQFF; CDR3 DNA: TGTGCCAGCAGCTTCTCTCTAAGCGGGGGGGCCTACAATGAGCAGTTCTTC